This entry is about one T cell receptor beta chain. The entry originates in a study of tumor-infiltrating lymphocytes in primary liver carcinoma. TCR beta cDNA was prepared out of around 460 ng total RNA by means of a constant-region primer. Three nested multiplex PCR rounds, a slightly modified ARM-PCR, produced the libraries for TCR beta. The first two PCR rounds used TRBV1-TRBV30 primers with a Cbeta primer, 10 cycles each. In TCRdb, the multiplex PCR reads were re-called with MiXCR into one record per CDR3 protein. The sample contains some 180,000 distinct CDR3 sequences, about 55% of which appear only once. CDR3 length: 17 residues. Trimming removed 3 bases from V and 2 bases from J, with 16 bases in between. CDR1 and CDR2 from the germline V gene are ENHRY and SYGVKD. Germline DNA was extracted too, while blood RNA derived from unsorted whole blood. Prior to the surgical procedure, roughly 4 milliliters of peripheral blood were collected.

The source is a man aged 40-55 years with primary liver carcinoma and hepatitis B virus infection. The chain couples TRBV10-3 to TRBJ2-2; maybe TRBD1 (6 bases). The sample consisted of peripheral blood. The CDR3 region has the DNA TGTGCCATCAGTGACCCAACGGGACATATTAACACCGGGGAGCTGTTTTTT. This translates into CAISDPTGHINTGELFF.